This T cell receptor (beta chain) was observed in a study of T cell responses to AZD1222 COVID-19 vaccine. Study-wide results and limits: No day 14 peak samples; only post-peak repertoires were characterized.

As for this clone: Its antigen is still unknown.

CDR1 and CDR2 from the germline V gene are MNHEY and SMNVEV (reference sequence). The CDR3 loop spans 13 amino acids. Trimming stripped 3 bases from V and 3 bases from J, with 8 bases between. TCRdb keeps only in-frame clones here, not all; method: immunoSEQ multiplex PCR. The data contain approximately 130,000 clones, approximately 93% of them singletons. The sample here was peripheral blood, taken on day 0 of AZD1222 vaccination. The origin of this receptor is an adult in good health. The chain links TRBV27 to TRBJ1-2; no reliable D call. In DNA form, the CDR3 reads TGTGCCAGCAGTTTGGGGTCGGACTATGGCTACACCTTC. Protein sequence: CASSLGSDYGYTF.